This T cell receptor (beta chain) stems from a study of blood T cell repertoires in COVID-19. Overall study: Acute-phase and convalescent COVID-19 samples originated in the United States, Italy and Spain. T cells, B-cell-depleted T cells, or PBMCs supplied cDNA or gDNA.

In the original analysis: Estimation of nucleated cell counts was performed using reference gene primer amplification. The assay was immunoSEQ multiplex PCR, and TCRdb's table has in-frame clones only and misses some. V, J and clone size derive from that table, while D and trimming were established from the DNA sequence. Here the sample spans about 33,000 clones, roughly 82% being singletons. Looked up from germline, CDR1 is SGHDT and CDR2 is YYEEEE. V lost 4 bases to trimming and J lost 4 bases; unmatched junction nucleotides: 7. The CDR3 has 15 amino acids. The chain recombines TRBV5-6 with TRBJ2-1, with 8 bases fitting TRBD1. The sample taken for sequencing was peripheral blood. This TCR derives from a human donor in a cohort sampled during active COVID-19. In DNA, the CDR3 is TGTGCCAGCAGCCTATATACAGGGGGATACAATGAGCAGTTCTTC. This codes for CASSLYTGGYNEQFF.